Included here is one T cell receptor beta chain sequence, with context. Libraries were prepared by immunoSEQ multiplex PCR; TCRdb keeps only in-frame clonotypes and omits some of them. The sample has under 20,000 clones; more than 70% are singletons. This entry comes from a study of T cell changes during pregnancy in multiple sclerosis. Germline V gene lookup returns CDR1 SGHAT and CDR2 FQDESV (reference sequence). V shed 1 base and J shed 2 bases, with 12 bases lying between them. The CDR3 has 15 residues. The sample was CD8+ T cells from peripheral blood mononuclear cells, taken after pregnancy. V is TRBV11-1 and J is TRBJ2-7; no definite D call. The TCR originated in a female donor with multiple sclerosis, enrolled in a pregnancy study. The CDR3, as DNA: TGTGCCAGCAGCTTAGGGCAGGTTGCTACCTACGAGCAGTACTTC. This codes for CASSLGQVATYEQYF.